The source of this TCR beta chain is a study of PD-1 blockade in classical Hodgkin lymphoma. Study information: Intravenous infusions of nivolumab 3 mg/kg reached patients every 2 weeks. Points from the study as a whole: By cycle point C4D1, TCR diversity had risen significantly in CD4+ cells (but not CD8+ cells). At baseline, newly diagnosed patients reportedly showed less TCR diversity than healthy donors. Newly diagnosed and completely responding patients shared comparable baseline diversity.

The data were produced by immunoSEQ multiplex PCR, yet TCRdb's version contains in-frame clones alone and is incomplete. The data show 25,000 to 40,000 clones, approximately 85% seen once. V lost 4 bases, J lost 1 base, and 10 bases lay in between. The CDR3 has 14 residues. Germline values: CDR1 MNHEY, CDR2 SVGAGI. No patient escaped relapse after autologous stem cell transplantation, and brentuximab vedotin exposure varied. Turning to this clone: Its antigen is as yet unknown.

The TCR was taken from a human donor with classical Hodgkin lymphoma. Sequencing used peripheral blood mononuclear cells (PBMCs), obtained at baseline. The chain joins TRBV6-5 to TRBJ1-1; TRBD1 might be the D (6 bases). CDR3 DNA sequence: TGTGCCAGCAGTTTCTCGGGACAGAACACTGAAGCTTTCTTT. Translated: CASSFSGQNTEAFF.